These 20 T cell receptor beta chains came from one sample sequenced in a study of cytomegalovirus exposure and HLA in healthy donors. Vbeta (60) and Jbeta (13) primers were used in the PCR. The method was immunoSEQ multiplex PCR; TCRdb's version includes in-frame clones alone and lacks a portion of them. The sample's table shows 100,000 to 150,000 clones. Sequencing was done on a sample of PBMCs. The receptors shown here come from a woman aged 40 to 49 in good health and CMV-seronegative.

The genes are TRBV28 and TRBJ2-1; D call uncertain. The ends were cut back, 8 bases at V and 8 bases at J, with 7 bases in the middle. In germline, CDR1 is MDHEN, CDR2 SYDVKM. The CDR3 loop spans 10 amino acids. This chain's CDR3 is CASGNDEQFF. The CDR3, as DNA: TGTGCCAGCGGCAATGATGAGCAGTTCTTC.

The chain joins TRBV7-8 to TRBJ2-3; 8 positions agree with TRBD2. This CDR3 has 13 amino acids. Germline V lookup: CDR1 SGHVS, CDR2 FQNEAQ. V lost 7 bases, J lost 7 bases, and 7 bases stayed unmatched. Written as DNA, the CDR3 is TGTGCCAGCACCCAATCGGGGGGGAATACGCAGTATTTT. Encoded protein: CASTQSGGNTQYF.

This chain connects TRBV6-5 to TRBJ1-2, with no clear D. CDR1 and CDR2 (germline): MNHEY, SVGAGI. The CDR3 is 13 amino acids. V was clipped by 7 bases and J by 8 bases, with 17 bases between them. CDR3 DNA sequence: TGTGCCAGCACCGATGGCGGCCCGAGGGGCTACACCTTC. Its protein is CASTDGGPRGYTF.

Here the CDR3 reads CASNLSQETQYF. The CDR3 region has the DNA TGTGCCAGCAACCTTAGTCAAGAGACCCAGTACTTC. This chain uses TRBV2 with TRBJ2-5, with D unclear. The CDR3 has 12 residues. Trimming took off 7 bases at V and 2 bases at J, with 8 bases between the two ends. Per the germline V gene, CDR1 is SNHLY and CDR2 is FYNNEI. The whole variable domain, remainder taken from reference TRBV2 and TRBJ2-5, is EPEVTQTPSHQVTQMGQEVILRCVPISNHLYFYWYRQILGQKVEFLVSFYNNEISEKSEIFDDQFSVERPDGSNFTLKIRSTKLEDSAMYFCASNLSQETQYFGPGTRLLVL.

This chain connects TRBV7-2 to TRBJ1-1; a possible D gene is TRBD1 (5 bases). CDR1 and CDR2 from the germline V gene are SGHTA and FQGNSA. Trimming took 4 bases from V and 2 from J, leaving 14 bases between them. The CDR3 is 15 residues long. The CDR3 DNA reads as TGTGCCAGCAGCTCAACGTATTGGGGCAACACTGAAGCTTTCTTT. Translation gives CASSSTYWGNTEAFF.

V is TRBV5-6 and J is TRBJ2-2; 7 bases match TRBD1. With 5 bases clipped from V and 3 bases from J, the junction kept 4 bases outside the gene matches. The CDR3 has 14 residues. Germline CDR1 and CDR2: SGHDT and YYEEEE. CDR3 loop: CASSPGQYTGELFF. CDR3 nucleotides: TGTGCCAGCAGTCCGGGACAGTACACCGGGGAGCTGTTTTTT.

For the CDR3, the DNA is TGTGCCAGCAAGAGGGCGATCAATCAGCCCCAGCATTTT. This encodes CASKRAINQPQHF. V gene TRBV6-5 combines with J gene TRBJ1-5; D not resolved. The CDR3 is made up of 13 amino acids. The germline V gene encodes CDR1 MNHEY and CDR2 SVGAGI. V was clipped by 7 bases and J by 3 bases, with 10 bases between them.

CDR3 protein: CASTTGSEKLFF. The CDR3 nucleotides are TGTGCCAGCACAACAGGGAGTGAAAAACTGTTTTTT. The chain couples TRBV28 to TRBJ1-4; possible D gene TRBD1, 6 bases. Trimming took off 7 bases at V and 7 bases at J, with 10 bases between the two ends. The germline CDR1 and CDR2 sequences are MDHEN and SYDVKM. The CDR3 extends over 12 amino acids.

The rearrangement links TRBV7-9 to TRBJ1-6; no reliable D call. The germline V and J ends were trimmed by 5 bases and 10 bases, with 15 bases remaining between them. The CDR3 totals 14 residues. CDR1 and CDR2 from the germline V gene are SEHNR and FQNEAQ (reference sequence). The CDR3 DNA follows: TGTGCCAGCAGCATCCGGGAAAAGAACTCACCCCTCCACTTT. This gives the protein CASSIREKNSPLHF. Looking up the rest from reference TRBV7-9 and TRBJ1-6 gives the full variable domain: DTGVSQNPRHKITKRGQNVTFRCDPISEHNRLYWYRQTLGQGPEFLTYFQNEAQLEKSRLLSDRFSAERPKGSFSTLEIQRTEQGDSAMYLCASSIREKNSPLHFGNGTRLTVT.

The V gene is TRBV5-5, the J gene TRBJ2-1; D is possibly TRBD2 (7 bases). The CDR3 totals 15 residues. Trimming took 6 bases from V and 8 from J, leaving 21 bases between them. Per germline, CDR1 SGHKS and CDR2 YYEKEE (reference sequence). As DNA, the CDR3 is TGTGCCAGCACCCCGGGGGGCCCCCCCTGGGATGAGCAGTTCTTC. The encoded protein is CASTPGGPPWDEQFF.

The chain is built from TRBV27 and TRBJ2-1; 13 nucleotides agree with TRBD2. The CDR3 loop spans 15 amino acids. The germline V gene has CDR1 MNHEY and CDR2 SMNVEV (reference sequence). V gave up 5 bases and J gave up 10 bases; unmatched junction bases: 8. CDR3 region: CASSHTSGGVREQFF. The CDR3 region has the DNA TGTGCCAGCAGTCATACTAGCGGGGGGGTCCGGGAGCAGTTCTTC.

This chain connects TRBV28 to TRBJ1-5; possibly TRBD1 for D (6 bases). The CDR3 is 17 amino acids. V was clipped by 6 bases and J by 1 base, with 19 bases between them. From germline, CDR1 is MDHEN and CDR2 SYDVKM. The CDR3 loop reads CASRPTLGADSNQPQHF. The CDR3 region has the DNA TGTGCCAGCAGGCCTACATTGGGGGCGGACAGCAATCAGCCCCAGCATTTT. The full variable domain, in which reference TRBV28 and TRBJ1-5 provide the parts outside the CDR3, is DVKVTQSSRYLVKRTGEKVFLECVQDMDHENMFWYRQDPGLGLRLIYFSYDVKMKEKGDIPEGYSVSREKKERFSLILESASTNQTSMYLCASRPTLGADSNQPQHFGDGTRLSIL.

J is TRBJ1-2 and V is TRBV6-5; 11 bases align to TRBD1. The CDR3 contains 16 residues. With 2 bases clipped from V and 4 bases from J, the junction kept 6 bases outside the gene matches. Germline CDR1 and CDR2: MNHEY and SVGAGI. This CDR3 reads CASSYTRTGGGYGYTF. The CDR3, as DNA: TGTGCCAGCAGTTACACTAGGACAGGGGGCGGCTATGGCTACACCTTC.

V usage is TRBV28 and J usage is TRBJ1-1, with D possibly TRBD1 on 5 matching bases. This CDR3 region has 16 residues. Between the trimmed V and J ends, which lost 2 bases and 1 base, there was a span of 14 bases. Germline assignment: CDR1 MDHEN and CDR2 SYDVKM. CDR3 residues: CASSLRGEAANTEAFF. The CDR3 DNA reads TGTGCCAGCAGTTTACGAGGGGAGGCCGCGAACACTGAAGCTTTCTTT.

This rearrangement joins TRBV12-5 to TRBJ1-1, with D possibly TRBD1 on 6 matching bases. Germline loops: CDR1 LGHNT, CDR2 FRNRAP. The CDR3 totals 13 residues. V was pared by 6 bases and J by 6 bases, with 14 bases between. CDR3 protein: CASGRGGWAEAFF. For the CDR3, the DNA is TGTGCTAGTGGGCGGGGGGGCTGGGCTGAAGCTTTCTTT.

The rearrangement uses TRBV19 and TRBJ1-5; 11 nucleotides align to TRBD1. V dropped 5 bases and J dropped 6; count of bases not matched to a gene: 9. Germline loops: CDR1 LNHDA, CDR2 SQIVND (reference sequence). CDR3 length: 16 residues. The chain's CDR3 is CASSPSGTGGGQPQHF. DNA of the CDR3: TGTGCCAGTAGTCCATCCGGGACAGGGGGAGGTCAGCCCCAGCATTTT.

The rearrangement joins TRBV6-4 to TRBJ1-3; D perhaps matches TRBD1 (5 bases). The CDR3 runs 15 residues. The germline gives CDR1 MRHNA, CDR2 SNTAGT. Trimming took off 0 bases at V and 2 bases at J, with 8 bases between the two ends. The chain's CDR3 is CASSDSGGPGNTIYF. CDR3 nucleotides: TGTGCCAGCAGTGACTCGGGGGGACCTGGAAACACCATATATTTT.

The J gene is TRBJ2-3, the V gene TRBV2; TRBD2 might be the D (6 bases). Looked up from germline, CDR1 is SNHLY and CDR2 is FYNNEI. This CDR3 spans 13 amino acids. Trimming took 1 base from V and 4 from J, leaving 6 bases between them. CDR3 sequence: CASSEGGADTQYF. In DNA form, the CDR3 reads TGTGCCAGCAGTGAAGGCGGGGCAGATACGCAGTATTTT.

V gene TRBV29-1 combines with J gene TRBJ1-2; D not certain. CDR1 is SQVTM and CDR2 is ANQGSEA in the germline V gene. This CDR3 contains 12 residues. Trimming removed 2 bases at V and 1 base at J, with 5 bases between. DNA of the CDR3: TGCAGCGTTGAATGGCATAACTATGGCTACACCTTC. The encoded protein is CSVEWHNYGYTF. The whole variable domain, remainder taken from reference TRBV29-1 and TRBJ1-2, is SAVISQKPSRDICQRGTSLTIQCQVDSQVTMMFWYRQQPGQSLTLIATANQGSEATYESGFVIDKFPISRPNLTFSTLTVSNMSPEDSSIYLCSVEWHNYGYTFGSGTRLTVV.

The CDR3 sequence: CASSPGSAGYTF. The CDR3, as DNA: TGTGCCAGCAGCCCCGGTAGTGCAGGCTACACCTTC. The chain uses TRBV6-5 and TRBJ1-2, with D hard to call. Trimming stripped 6 bases from V and 8 bases from J, with 13 bases between. The CDR3 sequence is 12 residues long. Germline V CDR1 and CDR2: MNHEY, SVGAGI.